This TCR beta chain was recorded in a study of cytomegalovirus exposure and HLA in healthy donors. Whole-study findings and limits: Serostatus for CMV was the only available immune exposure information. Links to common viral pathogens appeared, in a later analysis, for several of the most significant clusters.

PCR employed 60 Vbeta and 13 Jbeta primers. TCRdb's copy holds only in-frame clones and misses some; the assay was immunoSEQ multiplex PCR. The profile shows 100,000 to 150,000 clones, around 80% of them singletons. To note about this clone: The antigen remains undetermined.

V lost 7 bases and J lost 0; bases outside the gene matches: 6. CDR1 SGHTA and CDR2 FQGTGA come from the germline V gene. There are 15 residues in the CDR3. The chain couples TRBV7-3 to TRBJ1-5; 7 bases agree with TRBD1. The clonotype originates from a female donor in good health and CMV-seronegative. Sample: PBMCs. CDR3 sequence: CASTPGQISNQPQHF. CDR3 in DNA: TGTGCCAGCACCCCGGGACAGATTAGCAATCAGCCCCAGCATTTT.